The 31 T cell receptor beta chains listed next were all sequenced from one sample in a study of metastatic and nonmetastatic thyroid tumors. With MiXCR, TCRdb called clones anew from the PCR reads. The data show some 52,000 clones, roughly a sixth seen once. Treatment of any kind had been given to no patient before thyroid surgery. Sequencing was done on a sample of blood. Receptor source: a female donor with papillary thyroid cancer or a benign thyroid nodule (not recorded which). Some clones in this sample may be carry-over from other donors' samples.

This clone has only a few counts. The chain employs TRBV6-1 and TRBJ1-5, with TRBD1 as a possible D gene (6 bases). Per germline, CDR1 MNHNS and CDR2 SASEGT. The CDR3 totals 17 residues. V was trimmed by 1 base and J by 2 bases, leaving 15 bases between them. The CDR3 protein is CASSEESVGGGNQPQHF. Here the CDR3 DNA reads TGTGCCAGCAGTGAAGAGTCGGTAGGGGGAGGCAATCAGCCCCAGCATTTT.

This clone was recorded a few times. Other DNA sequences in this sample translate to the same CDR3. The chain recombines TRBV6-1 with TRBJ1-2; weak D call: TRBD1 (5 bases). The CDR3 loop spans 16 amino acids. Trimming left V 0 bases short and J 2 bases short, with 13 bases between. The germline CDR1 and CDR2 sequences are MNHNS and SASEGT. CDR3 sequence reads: CASSEAVGEGNYGYTF. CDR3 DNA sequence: TGTGCCAGCAGTGAAGCGGTTGGTGAGGGGAACTATGGCTACACCTTC.

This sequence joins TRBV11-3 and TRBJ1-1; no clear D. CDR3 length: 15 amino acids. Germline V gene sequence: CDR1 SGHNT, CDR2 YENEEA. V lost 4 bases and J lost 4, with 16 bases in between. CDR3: CASSSGRLTSTEAFF. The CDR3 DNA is TGTGCCAGCAGCTCTGGCCGGCTAACAAGCACTGAAGCTTTCTTT.

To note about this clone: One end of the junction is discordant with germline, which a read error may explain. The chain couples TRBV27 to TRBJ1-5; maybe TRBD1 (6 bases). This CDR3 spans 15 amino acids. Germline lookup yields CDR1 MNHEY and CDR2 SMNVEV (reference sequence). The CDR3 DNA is TGTGCCAGCAGTTTTTCAGGGGCTTACAATCAGCACCAGCATTTT. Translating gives CASSFSGAYNQHQHF.

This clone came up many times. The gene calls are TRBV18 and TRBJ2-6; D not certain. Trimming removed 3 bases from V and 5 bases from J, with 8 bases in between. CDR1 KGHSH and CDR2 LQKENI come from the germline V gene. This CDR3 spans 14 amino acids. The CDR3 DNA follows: TGTGCCAGCTCACCCGTATTAAGGGCCAACGTCCTGACTTTC. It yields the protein CASSPVLRANVLTF.

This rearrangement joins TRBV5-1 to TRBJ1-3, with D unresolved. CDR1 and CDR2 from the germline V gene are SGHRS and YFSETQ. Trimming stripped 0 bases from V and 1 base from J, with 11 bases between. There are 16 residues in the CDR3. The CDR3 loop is CASSLVDGRSGNTIYF. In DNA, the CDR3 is TGCGCCAGCAGCTTGGTCGACGGTAGATCTGGAAACACCATATATTTT.

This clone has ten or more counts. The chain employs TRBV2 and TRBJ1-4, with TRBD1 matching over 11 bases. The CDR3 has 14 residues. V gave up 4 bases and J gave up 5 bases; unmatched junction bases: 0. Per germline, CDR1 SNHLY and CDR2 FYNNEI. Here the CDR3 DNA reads TGTGCCAGCAGTGGGGACAGGGGGAATGAAAAACTGTTTTTT. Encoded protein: CASSGDRGNEKLFF. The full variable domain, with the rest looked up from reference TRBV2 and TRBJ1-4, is EPEVTQTPSHQVTQMGQEVILRCVPISNHLYFYWYRQILGQKVEFLVSFYNNEISEKSEIFDDQFSVERPDGSNFTLKIRSTKLEDSAMYFCASSGDRGNEKLFFGSGTQLSVL.

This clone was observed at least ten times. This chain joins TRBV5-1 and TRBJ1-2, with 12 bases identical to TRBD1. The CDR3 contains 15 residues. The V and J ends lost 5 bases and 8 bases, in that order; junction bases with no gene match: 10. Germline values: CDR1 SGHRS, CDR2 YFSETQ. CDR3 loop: CASRWDRGRIYGYTF. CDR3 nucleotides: TGCGCCAGCAGGTGGGACAGGGGGCGGATTTACGGCTACACCTTC. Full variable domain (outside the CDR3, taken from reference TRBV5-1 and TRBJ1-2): KAGVTQTPRYLIKTRGQQVTLSCSPISGHRSVSWYQQTPGQGLQFLFEYFSETQRNKGNFPGRFSGRQFSNSRSEMNVSTLELGDSALYLCASRWDRGRIYGYTFGSGTRLTVV.

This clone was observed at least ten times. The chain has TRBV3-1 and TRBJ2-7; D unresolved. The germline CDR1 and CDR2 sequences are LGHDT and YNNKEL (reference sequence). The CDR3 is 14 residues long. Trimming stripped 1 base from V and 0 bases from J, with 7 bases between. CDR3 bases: TGTGCCAGCAGCCAAGTTGACGACTCCTACGAGCAGTACTTC. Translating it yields CASSQVDDSYEQYF.

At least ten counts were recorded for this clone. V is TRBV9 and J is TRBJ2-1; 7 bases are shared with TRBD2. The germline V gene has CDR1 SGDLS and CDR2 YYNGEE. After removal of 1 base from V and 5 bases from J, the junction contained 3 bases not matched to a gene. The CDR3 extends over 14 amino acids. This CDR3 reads CASSVRTRDNEQFF. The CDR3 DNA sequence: TGTGCCAGCAGCGTACGGACTAGGGACAATGAGCAGTTCTTC.

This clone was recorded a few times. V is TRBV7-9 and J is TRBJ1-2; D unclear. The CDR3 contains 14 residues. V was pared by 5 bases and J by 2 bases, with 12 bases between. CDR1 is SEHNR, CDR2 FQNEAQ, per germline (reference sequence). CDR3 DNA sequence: TGTGCCAGCAGCCCTTCGGCAACGAACTATGGCTACACCTTC. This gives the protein CASSPSATNYGYTF.

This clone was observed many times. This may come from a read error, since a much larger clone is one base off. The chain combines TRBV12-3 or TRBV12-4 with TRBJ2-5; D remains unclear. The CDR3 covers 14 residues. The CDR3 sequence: CASSQSGVQETRYF. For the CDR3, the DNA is TGTGCCAGCAGTCAATCGGGTGTCCAAGAGACCCGGTACTTC.

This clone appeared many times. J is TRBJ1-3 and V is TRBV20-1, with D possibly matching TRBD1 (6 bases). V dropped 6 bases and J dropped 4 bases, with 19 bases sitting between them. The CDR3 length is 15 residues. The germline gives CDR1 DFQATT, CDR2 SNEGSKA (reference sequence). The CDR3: CSARGGTSLGNTIYF. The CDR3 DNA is TGCAGTGCAAGGGGCGGGACATCACTCGGAAACACCATATATTTT.

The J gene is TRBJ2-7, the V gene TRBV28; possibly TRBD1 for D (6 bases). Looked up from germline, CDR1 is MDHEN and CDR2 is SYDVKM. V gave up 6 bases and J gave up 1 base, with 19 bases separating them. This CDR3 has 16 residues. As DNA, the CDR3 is TGTGCCAGCAGAACCTCGGTGGGGGCTACATCCTACGAGCAGTACTTC. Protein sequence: CASRTSVGATSYEQYF.

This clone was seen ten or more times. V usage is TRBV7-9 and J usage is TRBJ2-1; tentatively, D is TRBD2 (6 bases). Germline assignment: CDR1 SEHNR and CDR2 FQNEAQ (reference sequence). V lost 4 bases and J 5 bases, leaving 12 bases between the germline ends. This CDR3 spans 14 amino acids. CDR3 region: CASSSTSIDNEQFF. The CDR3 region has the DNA TGTGCCAGCAGCTCTACTAGCATCGACAATGAGCAGTTCTTC.

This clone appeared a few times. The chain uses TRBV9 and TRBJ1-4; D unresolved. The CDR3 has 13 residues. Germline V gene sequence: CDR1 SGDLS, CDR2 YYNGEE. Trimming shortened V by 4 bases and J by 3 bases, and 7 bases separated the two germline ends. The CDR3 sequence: CASSRAANEKLFF. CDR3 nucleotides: TGTGCCAGCAGCAGGGCTGCTAATGAAAAACTGTTTTTT.

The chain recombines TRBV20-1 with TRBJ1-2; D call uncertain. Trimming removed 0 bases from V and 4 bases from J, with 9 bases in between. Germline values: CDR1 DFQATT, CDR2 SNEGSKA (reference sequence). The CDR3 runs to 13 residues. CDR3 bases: TGCAGTGCTAGAGATTCAAGTTCCTATGGCTACACCTTC. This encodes CSARDSSSYGYTF.

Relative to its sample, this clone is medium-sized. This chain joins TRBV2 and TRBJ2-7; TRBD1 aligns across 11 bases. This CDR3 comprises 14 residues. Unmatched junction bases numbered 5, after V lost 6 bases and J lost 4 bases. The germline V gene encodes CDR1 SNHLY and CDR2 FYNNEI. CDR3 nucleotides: TGTGCCAGCAGCAAGGACAGGGGGCTGTACGAGCAGTACTTC. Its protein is CASSKDRGLYEQYF.

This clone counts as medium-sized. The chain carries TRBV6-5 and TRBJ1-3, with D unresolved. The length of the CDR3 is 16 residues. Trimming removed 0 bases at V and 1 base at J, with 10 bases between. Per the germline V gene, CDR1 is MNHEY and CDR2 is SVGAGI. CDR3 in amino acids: CASSYSGLQSGNTIYF. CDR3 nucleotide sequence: TGTGCCAGCAGTTACTCGGGCTTACAGTCTGGAAACACCATATATTTT.

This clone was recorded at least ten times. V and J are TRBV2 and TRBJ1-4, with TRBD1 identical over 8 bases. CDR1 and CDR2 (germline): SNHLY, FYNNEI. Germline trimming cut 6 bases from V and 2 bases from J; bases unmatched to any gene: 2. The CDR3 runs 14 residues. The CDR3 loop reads CASRRQGTNEKLFF. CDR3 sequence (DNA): TGTGCCAGCAGGAGACAGGGGACTAATGAAAAACTGTTTTTT.

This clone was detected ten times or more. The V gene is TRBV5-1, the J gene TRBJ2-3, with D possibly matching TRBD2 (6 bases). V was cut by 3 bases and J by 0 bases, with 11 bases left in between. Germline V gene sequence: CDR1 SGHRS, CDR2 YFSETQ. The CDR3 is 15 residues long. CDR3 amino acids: CASSYRDFSTDTQYF. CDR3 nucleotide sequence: TGCGCCAGCAGCTACCGGGACTTCAGCACAGATACGCAGTATTTT.

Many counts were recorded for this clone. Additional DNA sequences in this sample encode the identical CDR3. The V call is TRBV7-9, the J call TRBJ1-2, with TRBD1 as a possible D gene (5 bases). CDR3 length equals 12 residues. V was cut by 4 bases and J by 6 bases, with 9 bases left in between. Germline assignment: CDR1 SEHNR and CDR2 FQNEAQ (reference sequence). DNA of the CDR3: TGTGCCAGCAGCTCCGGGACGGATGGCTACACCTTC. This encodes CASSSGTDGYTF.

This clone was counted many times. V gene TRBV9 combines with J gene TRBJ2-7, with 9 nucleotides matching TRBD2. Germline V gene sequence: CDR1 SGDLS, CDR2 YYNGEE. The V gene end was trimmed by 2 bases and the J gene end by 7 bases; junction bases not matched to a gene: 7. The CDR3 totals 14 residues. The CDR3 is CASSVTSGGGEQYF. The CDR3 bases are TGTGCCAGCAGCGTGACTAGCGGAGGTGGTGAGCAGTACTTC.

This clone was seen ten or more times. CDR3 DNA: TGTGCCACCAGTGACCCGGGACGACAAGAGACCCAGTACTTC. Encoded protein: CATSDPGRQETQYF. The chain combines TRBV24-1 with TRBJ2-5; D could derive from TRBD1 or TRBD2 (5 bases each). The CDR3 sequence is 14 residues long. Germline values: CDR1 KGHDR, CDR2 SFDVKD. Trimming took off 4 bases at V and 2 bases at J, with 10 bases between the two ends.

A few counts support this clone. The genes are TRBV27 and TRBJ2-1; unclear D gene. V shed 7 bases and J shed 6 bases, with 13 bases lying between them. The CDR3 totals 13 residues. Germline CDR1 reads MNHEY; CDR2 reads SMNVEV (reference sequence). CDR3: CASIQVFGNEQFF. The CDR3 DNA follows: TGTGCCAGCATCCAAGTGTTTGGCAATGAGCAGTTCTTC.

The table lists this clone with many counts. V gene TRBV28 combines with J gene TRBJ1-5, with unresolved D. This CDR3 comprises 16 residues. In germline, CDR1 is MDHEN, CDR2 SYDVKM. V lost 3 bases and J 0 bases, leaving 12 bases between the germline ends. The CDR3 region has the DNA TGTGCCAGCAGTTTGGTCGACTCTTTTAGCAATCAGCCCCAGCATTTT. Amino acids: CASSLVDSFSNQPQHF.

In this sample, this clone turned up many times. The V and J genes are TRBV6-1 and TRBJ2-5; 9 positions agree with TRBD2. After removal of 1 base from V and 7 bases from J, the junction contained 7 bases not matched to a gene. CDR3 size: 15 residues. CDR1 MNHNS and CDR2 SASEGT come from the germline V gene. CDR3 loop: CASSEDAGGAATQYF. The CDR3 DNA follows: TGTGCCAGCAGTGAAGATGCGGGGGGGGCGGCGACCCAGTACTTC.

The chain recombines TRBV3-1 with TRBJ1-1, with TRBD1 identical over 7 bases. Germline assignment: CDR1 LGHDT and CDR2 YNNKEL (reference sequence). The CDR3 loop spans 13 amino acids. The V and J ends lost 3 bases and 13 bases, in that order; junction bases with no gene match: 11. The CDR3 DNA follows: TGTGCCAGCAGCCAGATGTCCACAGGGGTTGGTTTCTTT. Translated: CASSQMSTGVGFF.

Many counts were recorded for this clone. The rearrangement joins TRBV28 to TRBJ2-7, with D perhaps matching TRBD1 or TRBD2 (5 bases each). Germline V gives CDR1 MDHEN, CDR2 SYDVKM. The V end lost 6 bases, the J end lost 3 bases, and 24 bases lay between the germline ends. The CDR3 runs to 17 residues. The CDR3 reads CASSSHDGTLVSYEQYF. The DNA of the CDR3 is TGTGCCAGCAGCTCTCACGATGGGACCCTAGTAAGCTACGAGCAGTACTTC. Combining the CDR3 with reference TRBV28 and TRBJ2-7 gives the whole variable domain DVKVTQSSRYLVKRTGEKVFLECVQDMDHENMFWYRQDPGLGLRLIYFSYDVKMKEKGDIPEGYSVSREKKERFSLILESASTNQTSMYLCASSSHDGTLVSYEQYFGPGTRLTVT.

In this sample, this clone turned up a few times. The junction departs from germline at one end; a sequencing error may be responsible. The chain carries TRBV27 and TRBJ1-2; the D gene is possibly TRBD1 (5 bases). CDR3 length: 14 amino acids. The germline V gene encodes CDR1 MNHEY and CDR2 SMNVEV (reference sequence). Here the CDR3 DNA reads TGTGCCAGCAGTGACGGTCAGGGTTTCTATGGCTACAACTTC. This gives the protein CASSDGQGFYGYNF.

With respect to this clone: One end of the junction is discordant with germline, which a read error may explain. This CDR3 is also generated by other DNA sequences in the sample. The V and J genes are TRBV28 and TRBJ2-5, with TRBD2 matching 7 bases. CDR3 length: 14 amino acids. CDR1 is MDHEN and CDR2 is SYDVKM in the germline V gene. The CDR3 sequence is CASSPSLALETQYF. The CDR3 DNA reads TGTGCCAGCAGTCCATCACTAGCGTTGGAGACACAGTACTTC.